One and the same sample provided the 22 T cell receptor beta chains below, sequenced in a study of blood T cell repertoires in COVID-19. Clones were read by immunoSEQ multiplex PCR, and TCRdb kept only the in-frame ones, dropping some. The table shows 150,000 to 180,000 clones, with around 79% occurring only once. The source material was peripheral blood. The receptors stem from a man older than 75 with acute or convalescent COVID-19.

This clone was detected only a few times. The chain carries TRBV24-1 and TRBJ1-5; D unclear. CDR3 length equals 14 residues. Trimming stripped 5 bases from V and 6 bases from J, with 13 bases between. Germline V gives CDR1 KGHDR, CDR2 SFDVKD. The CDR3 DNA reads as TGTGCCACCAGTGGCCCCGCAGGCAGTCAGCCCCAGCATTTT. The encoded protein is CATSGPAGSQPQHF.

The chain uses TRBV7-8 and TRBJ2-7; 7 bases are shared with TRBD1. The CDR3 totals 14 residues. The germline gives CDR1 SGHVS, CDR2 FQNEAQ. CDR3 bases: TGTGCCAGCAGCGTAGCGCAGGGGGAACACGAGCAGTACGTC. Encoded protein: CASSVAQGEHEQYV.

Here the CDR3 reads CASSPPHRGASNEQFF. The CDR3 DNA reads as TGTGCCAGCTCACCACCGCACAGGGGGGCATCTAATGAGCAGTTCTTC. This chain connects TRBV18 to TRBJ2-1; 8 bases fit TRBD1. Germline CDR1 and CDR2: KGHSH and LQKENI. The CDR3 is made up of 16 amino acids. V shed 0 bases and J 7 bases; nucleotides not matched to a gene: 8.

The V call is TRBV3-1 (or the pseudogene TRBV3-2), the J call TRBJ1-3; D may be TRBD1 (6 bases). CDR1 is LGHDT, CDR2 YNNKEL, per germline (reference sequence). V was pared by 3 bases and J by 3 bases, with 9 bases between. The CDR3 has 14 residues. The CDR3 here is CASSHYRDGNTIYF. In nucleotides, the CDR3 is TGTGCCAGCAGCCACTACAGGGATGGAAACACCATATATTTT.

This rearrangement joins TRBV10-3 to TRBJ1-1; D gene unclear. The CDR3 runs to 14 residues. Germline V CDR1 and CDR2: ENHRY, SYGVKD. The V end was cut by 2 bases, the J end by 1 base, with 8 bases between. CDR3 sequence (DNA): TGTGCCATCAGTGAGGAAACTCCGAACACTGAAGCTTTCTTT. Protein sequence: CAISEETPNTEAFF.

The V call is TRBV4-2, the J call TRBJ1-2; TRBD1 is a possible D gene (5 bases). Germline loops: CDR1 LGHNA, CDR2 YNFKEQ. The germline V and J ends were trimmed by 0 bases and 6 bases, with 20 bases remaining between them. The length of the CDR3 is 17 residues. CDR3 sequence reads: CASSQDSMGLLYHGYTF. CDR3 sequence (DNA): TGTGCCAGCAGCCAAGATTCGATGGGACTCCTATACCATGGCTACACCTTC.

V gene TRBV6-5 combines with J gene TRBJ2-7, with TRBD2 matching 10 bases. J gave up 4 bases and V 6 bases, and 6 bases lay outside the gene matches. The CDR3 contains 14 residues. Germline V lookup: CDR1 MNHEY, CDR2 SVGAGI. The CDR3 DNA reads TGTGCCAGCAGACTCGGACTAGCGGAATACGAGCAGTACGTC. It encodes CASRLGLAEYEQYV.

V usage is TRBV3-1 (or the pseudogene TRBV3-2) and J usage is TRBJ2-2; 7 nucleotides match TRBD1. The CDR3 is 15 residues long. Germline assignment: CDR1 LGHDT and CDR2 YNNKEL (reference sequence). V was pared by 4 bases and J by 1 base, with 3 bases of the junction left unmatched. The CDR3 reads CASSLRQGNTGELFF. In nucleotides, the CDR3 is TGTGCCAGCAGCCTAAGACAGGGGAACACCGGGGAGCTGTTTTTT.

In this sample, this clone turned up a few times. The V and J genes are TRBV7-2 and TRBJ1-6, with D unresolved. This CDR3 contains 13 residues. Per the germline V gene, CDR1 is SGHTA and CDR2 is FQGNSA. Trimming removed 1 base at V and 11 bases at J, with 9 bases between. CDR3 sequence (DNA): TGTGCCAGCAGCTTAGTACTCAATCCACCCCTCCACTTT. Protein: CASSLVLNPPLHF.

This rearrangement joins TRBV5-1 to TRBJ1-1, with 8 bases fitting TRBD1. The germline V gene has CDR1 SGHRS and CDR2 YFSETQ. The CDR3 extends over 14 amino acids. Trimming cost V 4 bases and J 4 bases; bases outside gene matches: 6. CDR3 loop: CASSPPTGATEAFF. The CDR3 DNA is TGCGCCAGCAGCCCGCCGACAGGGGCCACTGAAGCTTTCTTT.

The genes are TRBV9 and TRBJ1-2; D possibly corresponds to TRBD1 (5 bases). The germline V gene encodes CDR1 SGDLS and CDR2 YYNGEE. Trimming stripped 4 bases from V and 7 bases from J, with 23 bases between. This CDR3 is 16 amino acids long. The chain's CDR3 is CASSPEGEVTRFGYTF. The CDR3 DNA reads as TGTGCCAGCAGCCCCGAAGGGGAGGTCACTCGATTTGGCTACACCTTC.

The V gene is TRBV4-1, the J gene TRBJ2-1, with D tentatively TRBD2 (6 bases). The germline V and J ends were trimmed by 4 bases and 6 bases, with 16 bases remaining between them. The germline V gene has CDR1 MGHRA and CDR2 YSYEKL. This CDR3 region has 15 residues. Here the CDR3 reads CASSRYEGGVNEQFF. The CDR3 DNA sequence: TGCGCCAGCAGCCGCTACGAAGGAGGGGTCAATGAGCAGTTCTTC.

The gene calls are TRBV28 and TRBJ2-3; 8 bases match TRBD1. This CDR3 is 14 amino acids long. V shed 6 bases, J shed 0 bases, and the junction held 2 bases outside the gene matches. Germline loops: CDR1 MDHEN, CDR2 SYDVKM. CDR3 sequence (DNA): TGTGCCAGCAGCAGACAGGGGAGCACAGATACGCAGTATTTT. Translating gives CASSRQGSTDTQYF.

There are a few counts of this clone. DNA for the CDR3: TGTGCCAGCTCACCAGTCTCTGTCAGGGGTGAAGAGACCCAGTACTTC. It specifies CASSPVSVRGEETQYF. This sequence joins TRBV18 and TRBJ2-5, with a weak D call TRBD1 (6 bases). The CDR3 totals 16 residues. Germline CDR1 reads KGHSH; CDR2 reads LQKENI. The V and J ends lost 2 bases and 3 bases respectively, with 16 bases between them. Supplemented by reference TRBV18 and TRBJ2-5, the full variable domain reads NAGVMQNPRHLVRRRGQEARLRCSPMKGHSHVYWYRQLPEEGLKFMVYLQKENIIDESGMPKERFSAEFPKEGPSILRIQQVVRGDSAAYFCASSPVSVRGEETQYFGPGTRLLVL.

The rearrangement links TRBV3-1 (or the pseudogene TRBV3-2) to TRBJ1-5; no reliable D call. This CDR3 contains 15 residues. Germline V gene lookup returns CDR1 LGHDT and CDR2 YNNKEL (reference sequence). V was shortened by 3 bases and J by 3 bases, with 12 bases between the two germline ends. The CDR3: CASSQGGLANQPQHF. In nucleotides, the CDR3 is TGTGCCAGCAGCCAGGGAGGGCTAGCCAATCAGCCCCAGCATTTT.

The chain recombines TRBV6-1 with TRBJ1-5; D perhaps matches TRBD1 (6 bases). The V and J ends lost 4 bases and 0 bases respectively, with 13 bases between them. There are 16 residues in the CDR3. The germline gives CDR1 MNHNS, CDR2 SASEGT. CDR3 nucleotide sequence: TGTGCCAGCAGTGGGACAGCTAAGATTAGCAATCAGCCCCAGCATTTT. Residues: CASSGTAKISNQPQHF.

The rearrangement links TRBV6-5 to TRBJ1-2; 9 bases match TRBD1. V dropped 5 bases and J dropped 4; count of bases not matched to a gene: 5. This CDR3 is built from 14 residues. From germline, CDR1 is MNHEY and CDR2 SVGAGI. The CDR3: CASSPNRGPYGYTF. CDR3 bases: TGTGCCAGCAGTCCTAACAGGGGGCCCTATGGCTACACCTTC.

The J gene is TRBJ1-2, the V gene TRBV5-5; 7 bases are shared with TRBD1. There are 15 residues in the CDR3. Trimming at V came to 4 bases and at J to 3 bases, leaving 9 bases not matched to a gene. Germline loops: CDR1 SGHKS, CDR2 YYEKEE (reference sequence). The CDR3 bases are TGTGCCAGCAGCCCAGGACAGGTTAACGACTATGGCTACACCTTC. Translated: CASSPGQVNDYGYTF.

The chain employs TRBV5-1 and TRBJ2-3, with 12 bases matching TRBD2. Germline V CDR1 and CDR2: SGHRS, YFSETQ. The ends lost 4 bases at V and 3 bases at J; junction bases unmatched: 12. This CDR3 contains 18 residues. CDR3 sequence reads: CASSPNSPTSGGTDTQYF. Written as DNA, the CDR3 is TGCGCCAGCAGCCCAAACTCCCCGACTAGCGGGGGAACAGATACGCAGTATTTT.

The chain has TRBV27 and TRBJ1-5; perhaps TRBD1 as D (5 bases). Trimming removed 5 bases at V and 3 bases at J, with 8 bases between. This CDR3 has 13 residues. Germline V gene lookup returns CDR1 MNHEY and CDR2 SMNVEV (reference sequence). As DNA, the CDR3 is TGTGCCAGCAGTCGACAGTTCAATCAGCCCCAGCATTTT. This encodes CASSRQFNQPQHF.

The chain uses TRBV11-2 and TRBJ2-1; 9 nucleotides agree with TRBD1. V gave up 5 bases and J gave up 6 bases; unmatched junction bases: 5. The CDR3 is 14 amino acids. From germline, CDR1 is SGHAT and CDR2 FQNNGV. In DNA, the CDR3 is TGTGCCAGCAGCCAGCAGACAGGGGGCAATGAGCAGTTCTTC. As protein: CASSQQTGGNEQFF.

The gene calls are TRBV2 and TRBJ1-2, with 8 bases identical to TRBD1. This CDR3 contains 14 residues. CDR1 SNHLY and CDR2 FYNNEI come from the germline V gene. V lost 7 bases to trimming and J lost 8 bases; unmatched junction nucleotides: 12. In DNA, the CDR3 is TGTGCCAGCACCGTCGACAGGGGCCTGGGGGGCTACACCTTC. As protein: CASTVDRGLGGYTF.